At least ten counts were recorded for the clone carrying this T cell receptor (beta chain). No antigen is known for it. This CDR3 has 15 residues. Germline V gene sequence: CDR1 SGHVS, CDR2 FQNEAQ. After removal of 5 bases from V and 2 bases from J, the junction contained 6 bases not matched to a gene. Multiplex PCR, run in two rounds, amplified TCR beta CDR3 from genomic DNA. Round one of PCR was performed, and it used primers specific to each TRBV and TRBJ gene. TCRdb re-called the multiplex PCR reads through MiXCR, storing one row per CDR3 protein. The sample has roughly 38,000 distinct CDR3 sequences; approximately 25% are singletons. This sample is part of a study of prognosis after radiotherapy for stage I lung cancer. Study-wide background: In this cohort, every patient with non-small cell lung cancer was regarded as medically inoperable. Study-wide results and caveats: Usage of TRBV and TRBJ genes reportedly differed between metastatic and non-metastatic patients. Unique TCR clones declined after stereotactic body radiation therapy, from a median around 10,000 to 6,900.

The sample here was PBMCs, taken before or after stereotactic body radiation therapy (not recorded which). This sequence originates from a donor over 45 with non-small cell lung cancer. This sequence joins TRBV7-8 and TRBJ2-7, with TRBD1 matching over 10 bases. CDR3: CASSPRQGATYEQYF. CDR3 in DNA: TGTGCCAGCAGCCCGAGACAGGGGGCGACCTACGAGCAGTACTTC.